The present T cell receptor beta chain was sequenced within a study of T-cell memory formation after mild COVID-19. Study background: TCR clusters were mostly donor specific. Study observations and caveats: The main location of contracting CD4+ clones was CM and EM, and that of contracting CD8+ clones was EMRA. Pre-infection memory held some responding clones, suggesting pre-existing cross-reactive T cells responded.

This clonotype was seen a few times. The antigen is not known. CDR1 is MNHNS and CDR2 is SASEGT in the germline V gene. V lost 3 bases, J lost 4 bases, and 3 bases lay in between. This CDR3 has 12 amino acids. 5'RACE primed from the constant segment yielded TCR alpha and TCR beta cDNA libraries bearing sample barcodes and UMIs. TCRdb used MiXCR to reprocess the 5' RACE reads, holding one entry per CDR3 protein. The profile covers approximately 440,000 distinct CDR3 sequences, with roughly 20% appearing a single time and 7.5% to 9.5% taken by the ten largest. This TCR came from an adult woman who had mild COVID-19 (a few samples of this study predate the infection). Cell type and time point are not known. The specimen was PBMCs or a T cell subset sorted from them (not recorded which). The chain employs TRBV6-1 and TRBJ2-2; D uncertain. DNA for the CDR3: TGTGCCAGCAGTGACAGCACCGGGGAGCTGTTTTTT. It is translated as CASSDSTGELFF.